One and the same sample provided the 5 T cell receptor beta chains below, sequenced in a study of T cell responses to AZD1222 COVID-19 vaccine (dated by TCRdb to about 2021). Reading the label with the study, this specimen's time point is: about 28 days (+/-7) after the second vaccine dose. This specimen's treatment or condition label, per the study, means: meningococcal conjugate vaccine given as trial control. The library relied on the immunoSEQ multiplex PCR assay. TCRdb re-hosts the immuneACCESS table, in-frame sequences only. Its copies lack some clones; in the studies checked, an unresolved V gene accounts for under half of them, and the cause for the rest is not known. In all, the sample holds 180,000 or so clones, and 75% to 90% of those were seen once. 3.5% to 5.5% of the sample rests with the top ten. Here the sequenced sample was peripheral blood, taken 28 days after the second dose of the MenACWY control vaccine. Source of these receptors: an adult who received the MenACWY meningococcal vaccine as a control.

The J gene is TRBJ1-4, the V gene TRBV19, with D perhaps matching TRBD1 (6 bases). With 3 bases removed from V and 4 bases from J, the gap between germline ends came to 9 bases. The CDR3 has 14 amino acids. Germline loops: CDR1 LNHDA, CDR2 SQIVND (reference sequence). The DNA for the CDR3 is TGTGCCAGTAGTATCAGGGGCAATAATGAAAAACTGTTTTTT. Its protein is CASSIRGNNEKLFF. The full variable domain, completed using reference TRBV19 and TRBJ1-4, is DGGITQSPKYLFRKEGQNVTLSCEQNLNHDAMYWYRQDPGQGLRLIYYSQIVNDFQKGDIAEGYSVSREKKESFPLTVTSAQKNPTAFYLCASSIRGNNEKLFFGSGTQLSVL.

The CDR3 coding sequence is TGTGCCATCAGTCCGACGTTCGGTAGTGAAAAACTGTTTTTT. This encodes CAISPTFGSEKLFF. J is TRBJ1-4 and V is TRBV10-3; D remains ambiguous. V dropped 5 bases and J dropped 7 bases, with 14 bases sitting between them. The germline CDR1 and CDR2 sequences are ENHRY and SYGVKD. The CDR3 has 14 amino acids.

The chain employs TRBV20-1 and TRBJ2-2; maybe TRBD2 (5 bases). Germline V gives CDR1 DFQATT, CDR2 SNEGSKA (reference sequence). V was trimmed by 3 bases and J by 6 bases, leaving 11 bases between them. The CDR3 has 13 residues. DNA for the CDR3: TGCAGTGCTAGTCGTCGCGGGCCCGGGGAGCTGTTTTTT. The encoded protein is CSASRRGPGELFF.

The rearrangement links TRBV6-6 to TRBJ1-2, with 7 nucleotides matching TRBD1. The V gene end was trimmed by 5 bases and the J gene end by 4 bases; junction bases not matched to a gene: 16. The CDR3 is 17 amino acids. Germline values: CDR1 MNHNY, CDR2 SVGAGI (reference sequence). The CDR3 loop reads CASSPQGTAQNLYGYTF. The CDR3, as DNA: TGTGCCAGCAGTCCCCAGGGGACAGCTCAGAACCTCTATGGCTACACCTTC.

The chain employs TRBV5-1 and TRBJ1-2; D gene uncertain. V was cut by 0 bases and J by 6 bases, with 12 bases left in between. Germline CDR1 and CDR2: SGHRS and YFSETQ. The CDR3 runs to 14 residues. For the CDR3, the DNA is TGCGCCAGCAGCTTGGAGGCGCTCGGACATGGCTACACCTTC. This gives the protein CASSLEALGHGYTF.